This T cell receptor (beta chain) comes out of a study of long-term antiretroviral therapy in people with HIV. The run of the v3.0 immunoSEQ assay was at survey level. This table comes from immunoSEQ multiplex PCR, and its TCRdb copy is limited to in-frame clones, with some not included. The data show more than 35,000 clones, 90% to 95% seen once. Findings and limits, study-wide: In samples taken after ART, diversity increased but remained below transplant donor control levels.

In germline, CDR1 is SQVTM, CDR2 ANQGSEA. The CDR3 spans 13 residues. With 6 bases removed from V and 1 base from J, the gap between germline ends came to 12 bases. Points on this clone: Its antigen is as yet unknown.

Sequenced material: unsorted PBMCs, taken 3.7 years after starting antiretroviral therapy. The chain recombines TRBV29-1 with TRBJ1-1; unclear D gene. The receptor was derived from a woman aged 45-59 years with HIV. Written as DNA, the CDR3 is TGCAGCGTGGCCCATGTAGGGAACACTGAAGCTTTCTTT. This sequence encodes CSVAHVGNTEAFF.